A single T cell receptor beta chain is shown here with its context. Antigen unknown. This record belongs to a study of T cells in Graves' hyperthyroidism and ophthalmopathy. Amplification of TCR beta CDR3 regions used RNA as the template. In the first-round RT-PCR of the TCR CDR3, the HTBI primer set was used. TCRdb used MiXCR to reprocess the multiplex PCR reads, holding one entry per CDR3 protein. The sample lists hundreds of thousands of distinct CDR3 sequences; 12% to 15% were seen once. Study-level points and caveats: A model built on 13 V-J features separated ophthalmopathy from stable hyperthyroidism.

With 5 bases removed from V and 0 bases from J, the gap between germline ends came to 11 bases. In germline, CDR1 is GTSNPN, CDR2 SVGIG (reference sequence). The CDR3 covers 13 residues. The J gene is TRBJ2-7, the V gene TRBV30; the D is unclear. Specimen: blood. This sequence was found in a woman under 30 with Graves' hyperthyroidism. In DNA, the CDR3 is TGTGCCTGGCAGCCCGTAAGCTCCTACGAGCAGTACTTC. It yields the protein CAWQPVSSYEQYF.